This passage covers 32 T cell receptor beta chains from one sample sequenced in a study of CD8+CD57+ T cells in acquired aplastic anemia. Genomic DNA templated the TCR beta VDJ and CDR3 profiling. TCRdb called the reads again in MiXCR, with one record for every CDR3 protein. This sample carries around 230,000 distinct CDR3 sequences, 60% to 65% of them seen once, and the ten largest clones take about 31%. The source material was sorted CD4+, CD8+, or CD8+CD57+ T cells (not recorded which) from PBMCs. Receptor source: a human donor in good health.

The J gene is TRBJ1-5, the V gene TRBV5-1; D is unresolved. V was clipped by 4 bases and J by 16 bases, with 18 bases between them. This CDR3 is 12 amino acids long. The germline gives CDR1 SGHRS, CDR2 YFSETQ. The CDR3 loop reads CASSQEGPPSHF. DNA for the CDR3: TGCGCCAGCAGCCAAGAAGGGCCCCCCTCACATTTT.

The chain couples TRBV2 to TRBJ2-1; 9 positions match TRBD2. In germline, CDR1 is SNHLY, CDR2 FYNNEI. J was trimmed by 8 bases and V by 6 bases; bases with no gene match: 11. This CDR3 has 15 amino acids. The CDR3 DNA reads as TGTGCCAGCAGCGTGGGGCTAGCGGGACGGGATGAGCAGTTCTTC. It codes for CASSVGLAGRDEQFF.

There are a few counts of this clonotype. The chain carries TRBV6-2 or TRBV6-3 and TRBJ2-7; the D is unclear. Per the germline V gene, CDR1 is MNHEY and CDR2 is SVGEGT. V was shortened by 8 bases and J by 6 bases, with 11 bases between the two germline ends. CDR3 size: 11 residues. The DNA of the CDR3 is TGTGCCAGCGGCGTTAGCTCCGAGCAGTACTTC. Protein product: CASGVSSEQYF.

As for this clonotype: A much larger clone differs from this one at a single base, so this may be a read error. This rearrangement joins TRBV6-2 or TRBV6-3 to TRBJ2-5, with D possibly called TRBD1 or TRBD2 (6 bases each). The J call is doubtful: the DNA matches TRBJ2-7 better. Germline values: CDR1 MNHEY, CDR2 SVGEGT. The length of the CDR3 is 15 residues. In DNA, the CDR3 is TGTGCCAGCAGTTACCTTCCCTCGGGGGCTGACGAGCAGTACTTC. This encodes CASSYLPSGADEQYF.

The gene calls are TRBV10-1 and TRBJ2-7; the D gene is possibly TRBD2 (6 bases). V lost 4 bases and J 0 bases, leaving 13 bases between the germline ends. The CDR3 contains 15 residues. The germline CDR1 and CDR2 sequences are WNHNN and SYGVQD (reference sequence). The CDR3 region is CASSGDSPGSYEQYF. In DNA, the CDR3 is TGCGCCAGCAGTGGGGACTCCCCGGGCTCCTACGAGCAGTACTTC.

The chain joins TRBV5-1 to TRBJ1-1; TRBD1 matches 8 bases. The V gene's germline CDR1 is SGHRS and CDR2 YFSETQ. This CDR3 region has 17 residues. Trimming cost V 3 bases and J 3 bases; bases outside gene matches: 13. CDR3 in DNA: TGCGCCAGCAGCTACGGGACAGGTTCTTTTCTCGACACTGAAGCTTTCTTT. Amino acid sequence: CASSYGTGSFLDTEAFF. Together with reference TRBV5-1 and TRBJ1-1, the CDR3 gives the full variable domain: KAGVTQTPRYLIKTRGQQVTLSCSPISGHRSVSWYQQTPGQGLQFLFEYFSETQRNKGNFPGRFSGRQFSNSRSEMNVSTLELGDSALYLCASSYGTGSFLDTEAFFGQGTRLTVV.

The rearrangement joins TRBV7-9 to TRBJ1-6; D is unresolved. The CDR3 spans 16 residues. CDR1 SEHNR and CDR2 FQNEAQ come from the germline V gene (reference sequence). Trimming took off 6 bases at V and 2 bases at J, with 14 bases between the two ends. The CDR3 spells CASSSDRIPYNSPLHF. The CDR3 DNA follows: TGTGCCAGCAGTTCCGACCGAATCCCCTATAATTCACCCCTCCACTTT. Looking up the rest from reference TRBV7-9 and TRBJ1-6 gives the full variable domain: DTGVSQNPRHKITKRGQNVTFRCDPISEHNRLYWYRQTLGQGPEFLTYFQNEAQLEKSRLLSDRFSAERPKGSFSTLEIQRTEQGDSAMYLCASSSDRIPYNSPLHFGNGTRLTVT.

As regards this clonotype: Compared with germline, one end of the junction differs, possibly owing to a read error. This rearrangement joins TRBV20-1 to TRBJ1-6, with a weak D call TRBD1 (5 bases). Germline CDR1 DFQATT, CDR2 SNEGSKA (reference sequence). This CDR3 spans 14 amino acids. The CDR3 protein is CSARDSPGGSPLHF. CDR3 coding DNA: TGCAGTGCTCGAGACTCCCCTGGGGGTTCACCCCTCCACTTT.

This clonotype was picked up many times. This sequence joins TRBV7-9 and TRBJ1-2; D unresolved. Germline V lookup: CDR1 SEHNR, CDR2 FQNEAQ (reference sequence). The CDR3 has 14 amino acids. V was pared by 2 bases and J by 6 bases, with 13 bases between. The CDR3 spells CASSLSPAKHGYTF. DNA of the CDR3: TGTGCCAGCAGCTTATCCCCAGCAAAGCATGGCTACACCTTC.

The gene calls are TRBV12-3 or TRBV12-4 and TRBJ1-5, with D uncertain. The CDR3 contains 13 residues. V gave up 4 bases and J gave up 4 bases, with 8 bases separating them. The CDR3 protein is CASSWSANQPQHF. CDR3 sequence (DNA): TGTGCCAGCAGTTGGTCGGCAAATCAGCCCCAGCATTTT.

This clonotype occurred once. The chain joins TRBV29-1 to TRBJ1-1, with TRBD1 as a possible D gene (5 bases). This CDR3 comprises 13 residues. Germline CDR1 is SQVTM and CDR2 is ANQGSEA. V was cut by 8 bases and J by 1 base, with 14 bases left in between. CDR3 in amino acids: CSTRDRKNTEAFF. In DNA, the CDR3 is TGCAGCACCCGGGACCGTAAGAACACTGAAGCTTTCTTT. The whole variable domain, filled in from reference TRBV29-1 and TRBJ1-1, reads SAVISQKPSRDICQRGTSLTIQCQVDSQVTMMFWYRQQPGQSLTLIATANQGSEATYESGFVIDKFPISRPNLTFSTLTVSNMSPEDSSIYLCSTRDRKNTEAFFGQGTRLTVV.

Turning to this clonotype: A read error is likely, as this CDR3 ends without the conserved phenylalanine or tryptophan. It is unclear where the CDR3 begins or ends on the DNA, so no DNA is shown, and the CDR3 is as TCRdb lists it. The chain employs TRBV7-9 and TRBJ1-2. CDR1 and CDR2 from the germline V gene are SEHNR and FQNEAQ (reference sequence). The CDR3 has 12 amino acids, counting both end residues. The chain's CDR3 is CASSLGAGVPRG.

V and J are TRBV7-9 and TRBJ2-1; D remains ambiguous. In germline, CDR1 is SEHNR, CDR2 FQNEAQ (reference sequence). Trimming cost V 2 bases and J 9 bases, with 5 bases left between them. This CDR3 spans 11 amino acids. Written as DNA, the CDR3 is TGTGCCAGCAGCTTAAGCAGTGAGCAGTTCTTC. This gives the protein CASSLSSEQFF.

This chain links TRBV2 with TRBJ1-1; TRBD1 matches 7 bases. The J segment lost 4 bases and the V segment lost 10 bases, leaving 9 bases of the junction unmatched. The CDR3 spans 13 residues. Germline values: CDR1 SNHLY, CDR2 FYNNEI. CDR3 sequence reads: CAIGQARGTEAFF. The CDR3 DNA reads TGTGCCATTGGACAGGCGAGGGGCACTGAAGCTTTCTTT.

V usage is TRBV15 and J usage is TRBJ2-7; D might be TRBD2 (6 bases). Germline-derived CDR1 and CDR2 are LNHNV and YYDKDF (reference sequence). CDR3 length equals 17 residues. V lost 0 bases and J lost 7, with 22 bases in between. The CDR3 loop reads CATSRDRGTATTREQYF. CDR3 DNA sequence: TGTGCCACCAGCAGAGATAGGGGAACTGCCACGACTAGGGAGCAGTACTTC. Together with reference TRBV15 and TRBJ2-7, the CDR3 gives the full variable domain: DAMVIQNPRYQVTQFGKPVTLSCSQTLNHNVMYWYQQKSSQAPKLLFHYYDKDFNNEADTPDNFQSRRPNTSFCFLDIRSPGLGDTAMYLCATSRDRGTATTREQYFGPGTRLTVT.

The genes are TRBV5-1 and TRBJ2-3, with D perhaps matching TRBD2 (6 bases). This CDR3 is 16 amino acids long. Per the germline V gene, CDR1 is SGHRS and CDR2 is YFSETQ. With 3 bases removed from V and 2 bases from J, the gap between germline ends came to 16 bases. The CDR3 nucleotides read TGCGCCAGCAGCTCGGGACTGGTAGGGGCCACAGATACGCAGTATTTT. Encoded protein: CASSSGLVGATDTQYF.

For this clonotype: An end of the junction differs from the germline gene, which may be a read error. The rearrangement links TRBV20-1 to TRBJ2-7; 11 bases align to TRBD2. The CDR3 is made up of 16 amino acids. Germline CDR1 DFQATT, CDR2 SNEGSKA (reference sequence). CDR3 sequence (DNA): TGCAGTGCTGGAGACAGGCAACTAGCGGGAGTTGGCGAGCAGTACTTC. Amino acid sequence: CSAGDRQLAGVGEQYF.

This chain links TRBV6-1 with TRBJ2-5; 8 bases map to TRBD1. Germline-derived CDR1 and CDR2 are MNHNS and SASEGT. CDR3 length: 17 amino acids. Unmatched junction bases numbered 15, after V lost 2 bases and J lost 7 bases. CDR3 protein: CASSESGQGFSSGTQYF. The DNA for the CDR3 is TGTGCCAGCAGTGAATCAGGACAGGGTTTTTCGTCAGGGACCCAGTACTTC.

This clonotype was observed at least ten times. The chain employs TRBV12-3 or TRBV12-4 and TRBJ2-2; 12 bases map to TRBD2. V gave up 5 bases and J gave up 2 bases; unmatched junction bases: 6. The CDR3 is 17 residues long. The CDR3 is CASSKTSGGPNTGELFF. In DNA, the CDR3 is TGTGCCAGCAGTAAAACTAGCGGGGGGCCAAACACCGGGGAGCTGTTTTTT.

The V and J genes are TRBV29-1 and TRBJ2-7; 7 bases agree with TRBD1. The germline CDR1 and CDR2 sequences are SQVTM and ANQGSEA. The V segment lost 6 bases and the J segment 1 base; nucleotides outside the gene matches: 6. This CDR3 spans 13 amino acids. The CDR3 loop is CSVTTGISYEQYF. The CDR3 DNA follows: TGCAGCGTCACGACAGGGATTTCCTACGAGCAGTACTTC.

The rearrangement uses TRBV7-8 and TRBJ2-3; 9 nucleotides agree with TRBD1. This CDR3 comprises 15 residues. V lost 4 bases, J lost 5 bases, and 7 bases stayed unmatched. Germline lookup yields CDR1 SGHVS and CDR2 FQNEAQ. The CDR3 nucleotides are TGTGCCAGCAGCTCCTCGGGACAGGGTGAAGATACGCAGTATTTT. Its protein is CASSSSGQGEDTQYF. The entire variable domain, with the rest obtained from reference TRBV7-8 and TRBJ2-3, is as follows: GAGVSQSPRYKVAKRGQDVALRCDPISGHVSLFWYQQALGQGPEFLTYFQNEAQLDKSGLPSDRFFAERPEGSVSTLKIQRTQQEDSAVYLCASSSSGQGEDTQYFGPGTRLTVL.

This clonotype was seen just once. V gene TRBV19 combines with J gene TRBJ1-2; no clear D. Germline lookup yields CDR1 LNHDA and CDR2 SQIVND (reference sequence). The V and J ends lost 6 bases and 4 bases respectively, with 21 bases between them. There are 16 residues in the CDR3. The CDR3 region has the DNA TGTGCCAGTAGGCCGCCGCCCCAACAAGGATCCTATGGCTACACCTTC. Its protein is CASRPPPQQGSYGYTF.

In this sample, this clonotype turned up many times. V gene TRBV14 combines with J gene TRBJ2-5, with TRBD1 matching 9 bases. The germline gives CDR1 SGHDN, CDR2 FVKESK. Unmatched junction bases numbered 7, after V lost 0 bases and J lost 2 bases. The CDR3 loop spans 17 amino acids. CDR3 nucleotides: TGTGCCAGCAGCCAAGAAGACCGGGACAGGGTGCAAGAGACCCAGTACTTC. Protein sequence: CASSQEDRDRVQETQYF.

The chain links TRBV10-1 to TRBJ2-1; D is unclear. V dropped 4 bases and J dropped 8 bases, with 6 bases sitting between them. Germline CDR1 and CDR2: WNHNN and SYGVQD (reference sequence). The CDR3 totals 11 residues. CDR3 region: CASSGTYEQFF. CDR3 nucleotides: TGCGCCAGCAGTGGGACCTATGAGCAGTTCTTC.

The V call is TRBV5-1, the J call TRBJ2-7, with D uncertain. The CDR3 length is 15 residues. V was shortened by 0 bases and J by 4 bases, with 14 bases between the two germline ends. Germline V CDR1 and CDR2: SGHRS, YFSETQ. CDR3 sequence reads: CASSLVRLDAYEQYF. In DNA form, the CDR3 reads TGCGCCAGCAGCTTGGTTCGGCTGGACGCTTACGAGCAGTACTTC.

This chain links TRBV7-9 with TRBJ2-7; D is unclear. Germline CDR1 SEHNR, CDR2 FQNEAQ (reference sequence). The CDR3 spans 12 residues. The ends were cut back, 5 bases at V and 5 bases at J, with 10 bases in the middle. CDR3 nucleotides: TGTGCCAGCAGCCGCATTGGCGACGAGCAGTACTTC. Translated: CASSRIGDEQYF.

In this sample, this clonotype turned up a few times. The rearrangement links TRBV6-5 to TRBJ2-7; D is undetermined. This CDR3 is 12 amino acids long. Germline CDR1 is MNHEY and CDR2 is SVGAGI. V lost 7 bases, J lost 0 bases, and 7 bases lay in between. The CDR3 loop is CASKSDSYEQYF. CDR3 coding DNA: TGTGCCAGCAAGTCAGACTCCTACGAGCAGTACTTC.

A few counts support this clonotype. The gene calls are TRBV7-2 and TRBJ2-5, with 13 bases that match TRBD2. CDR1 and CDR2 from the germline V gene are SGHTA and FQGNSA. Germline trimming cut 6 bases from V and 1 base from J; bases unmatched to any gene: 5. The CDR3 length is 16 residues. The CDR3 DNA follows: TGTGCCAGCAGTCTTGGACTAGCGGGAGTCCAAGAGACCCAGTACTTC. This encodes CASSLGLAGVQETQYF.

The J gene is TRBJ2-5, the V gene TRBV20-1; 9 positions match TRBD2. Losses at the gene ends were 5 bases for V and 1 base for J; bases not matched to a gene: 8. This CDR3 is built from 15 residues. In germline, CDR1 is DFQATT, CDR2 SNEGSKA (reference sequence). This CDR3 is CSAFGLAGLQETQYF. CDR3 DNA: TGCAGTGCTTTCGGGCTAGCGGGACTCCAAGAGACCCAGTACTTC.

The rearrangement joins TRBV10-3 to TRBJ2-1, with D uncertain. Germline-derived CDR1 and CDR2 are ENHRY and SYGVKD. V was cut by 3 bases and J by 2 bases, with 8 bases left in between. The CDR3 has 14 amino acids. CDR3 amino acids: CAISDRTTYNEQFF. The CDR3, as DNA: TGTGCCATCAGTGACAGGACCACCTACAATGAGCAGTTCTTC.

The chain carries TRBV5-1 and TRBJ1-2; D perhaps matches TRBD1 (6 bases). This CDR3 spans 17 amino acids. From germline, CDR1 is SGHRS and CDR2 YFSETQ. V dropped 0 bases and J dropped 6 bases, with 21 bases sitting between them. The CDR3 here is CASSLAFGGASEDGYTF. The DNA for the CDR3 is TGCGCCAGCAGCTTGGCCTTTGGGGGGGCCAGTGAGGATGGCTACACCTTC.

The genes are TRBV20-1 and TRBJ1-1; D is ambiguous. CDR1 DFQATT and CDR2 SNEGSKA come from the germline V gene (reference sequence). V was clipped by 2 bases and J by 2 bases, with 9 bases between them. This CDR3 is built from 13 residues. The CDR3, as DNA: TGCAGTGCTAGAAGGTTACACAACACTGAAGCTTTCTTT. It codes for CSARRLHNTEAFF.